What follows is one T cell receptor beta chain and its context. The germline gives CDR1 MNHEY, CDR2 SMNVEV (reference sequence). The CDR3 runs 13 residues. Trimming cost V 3 bases and J 2 bases, with 7 bases left between them. This record comes from a study of blood T cell repertoires in COVID-19. Study background: Material from acute and convalescent COVID-19 was sourced from the United States, Italy and Spain. Sources were T cells, B-cell-depleted T cells, or PBMCs; the material itself was cDNA or gDNA.

Original processing notes: From reference gene primer amplification, estimates of nucleated cell counts were derived. Assay: immunoSEQ multiplex PCR; the TCRdb copy retains only in-frame clones and omits some. From that table come the V and J calls and clone size; the DNA was used to work out D and trimming. Of about 670,000 clones in the sample, about nine tenths are singletons; the top ten hold 0.2% to 0.3%. The chain uses TRBV27 and TRBJ1-1; no reliable D call. The TCR comes from a woman aged 18-29 years with acute or convalescent COVID-19. The sequenced sample was peripheral blood. Written as DNA, the CDR3 is TGTGCCAGCAGTTTGTCAGTTAACACTGAAGCTTTCTTT. Amino acids: CASSLSVNTEAFF.